A selection of T cell receptor beta chains follows, all from one sample in a study of blood T cell repertoires in COVID-19. TCRdb keeps only in-frame clones here, not all; method: immunoSEQ multiplex PCR. The data contain a few hundred thousand clones, 75% to 90% of them singletons. Material: PBMCs or T cells enriched from blood (not recorded which). These receptor sequences come from a woman in her forties or fifties who had recovered from COVID-19. The CDR3 runs from the conserved cysteine through the conserved F or W. A D gene is named only where the DNA matches it firmly.

D	V	CDR3
-	TRBV19	CASSMGGKPQHF
-	TRBV15	CATSRDFTDTQYF
TRBD2	TRBV19	CASSDGLAGIDEQYF
TRBD1	TRBV10-3	CAISQGGDSPLHF
TRBD2	TRBV4-2	CASSPKSYRGANTGELFF
-	TRBV19	CASSVGTPNQPQHF
-	TRBV19	CASTVGRTSTDTQYF
-	TRBV29-1	CSVATVSYEQYF
-	TRBV3-1/TRBV3-2	CASASAALSYNEQFF
TRBD1	TRBV4-1	CASSQGYRGEGYEQYF
TRBD2	TRBV11-2	CASSLIRGGETQYF
TRBD1	TRBV12-5	CASGIGTGVEKLFF